Listed here is a single TCR beta chain. Participants were aged about 18 to 100 years, lived in 24 US areas, and enrolled virtually. The data stem from a study of blood T cell repertoires in COVID-19. Overall study context: Acute-phase and convalescent COVID-19 samples originated in the United States, Italy and Spain.

Methods used by the authors: Using reference gene primer amplification, nucleated cell counts were estimated. The protocol was immunoSEQ multiplex PCR, while the TCRdb copy is restricted to in-frame clones and leaves out a portion. V and J calls and clone size are copied from that table; D and trimming were computed from the DNA. The data show approximately 350,000 clones, 80% to 90% seen once. The CDR3 covers 13 residues. Germline CDR1 ENHRY, CDR2 SYGVKD. Trimming cost V 6 bases and J 11 bases; bases outside gene matches: 11. The chain links TRBV10-3 to TRBJ1-1; 8 nucleotides line up with TRBD1. The sequence was obtained from a man between 18 and 35 years old who had recovered from COVID-19. The sample consisted of PBMCs or T cells enriched from blood (not recorded which). The CDR3 spells CAISRGQGADAFF. The CDR3 DNA follows: TGTGCCATCAGCCGAGGACAGGGAGCGGATGCTTTCTTT.